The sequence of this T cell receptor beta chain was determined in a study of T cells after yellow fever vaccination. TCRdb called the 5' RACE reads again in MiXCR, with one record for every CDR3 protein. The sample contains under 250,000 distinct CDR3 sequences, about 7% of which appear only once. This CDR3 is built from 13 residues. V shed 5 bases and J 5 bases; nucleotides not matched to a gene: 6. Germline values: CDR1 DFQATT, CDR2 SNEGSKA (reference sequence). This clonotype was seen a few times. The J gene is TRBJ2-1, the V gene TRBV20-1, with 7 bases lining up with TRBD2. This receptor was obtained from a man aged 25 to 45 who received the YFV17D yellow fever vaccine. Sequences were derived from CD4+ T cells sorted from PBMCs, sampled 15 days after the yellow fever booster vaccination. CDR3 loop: CSAPREAHNEQFF. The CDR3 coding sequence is TGCAGTGCTCCTCGGGAGGCTCACAATGAGCAGTTCTTC.